Below, 21 T cell receptor beta chains from the same sample are listed, as sequenced in a study of blood T cell repertoires in COVID-19. Repertoires were generated with immunoSEQ multiplex PCR, while TCRdb's copy carries only in-frame clones and drops some. The sample carries more than 35,000 clones, 69% recorded once. The sequencing input was peripheral blood. The receptors derive from a man older than 75 with acute or convalescent COVID-19.

The chain couples TRBV7-9 to TRBJ1-1, with D maybe TRBD1 (5 bases). This CDR3 region has 17 residues. V was shortened by 5 bases and J by 5 bases, with 24 bases between the two germline ends. The germline V gene has CDR1 SEHNR and CDR2 FQNEAQ (reference sequence). As DNA, the CDR3 is TGTGCCAGCAGCCCACAAGTGATGGGGGAGGGCCGGACTGAAGCTTTCTTT. Residues: CASSPQVMGEGRTEAFF. Looking up the rest from reference TRBV7-9 and TRBJ1-1 gives the full variable domain: DTGVSQNPRHKITKRGQNVTFRCDPISEHNRLYWYRQTLGQGPEFLTYFQNEAQLEKSRLLSDRFSAERPKGSFSTLEIQRTEQGDSAMYLCASSPQVMGEGRTEAFFGQGTRLTVV.

Points on this clone: Other DNA variants within this sample encode the same CDR3. J is TRBJ1-2 and V is TRBV3-1 (or the pseudogene TRBV3-2); 7 positions agree with TRBD1. After removal of 0 bases from V and 7 bases from J, the junction contained 5 bases not matched to a gene. The CDR3 is made up of 14 amino acids. CDR1 is LGHDT and CDR2 is YNNKEL in the germline V gene (reference sequence). This chain's CDR3 is CASSQDMTGSGYTF. CDR3 coding DNA: TGTGCCAGCAGCCAAGATATGACAGGGAGTGGCTACACCTTC.

This clone has a handful of counts. This chain links TRBV19 with TRBJ2-1; 7 bases match TRBD1. Trimming cost V 4 bases and J 15 bases; bases outside gene matches: 12. CDR3 length: 13 residues. Per the germline V gene, CDR1 is LNHDA and CDR2 is SQIVND (reference sequence). The DNA of the CDR3 is TGTGCCAGTAGTACCCATGCTCAAGGGGGCCGGTTCTTC. Its translation: CASSTHAQGGRFF.

The chain carries TRBV7-9 and TRBJ1-2, with D perhaps matching TRBD1 (6 bases). Germline CDR1 reads SEHNR; CDR2 reads FQNEAQ (reference sequence). V was shortened by 5 bases and J by 6 bases, with 16 bases between the two germline ends. This CDR3 region has 14 residues. The CDR3 nucleotides are TGTGCCAGCAGCCCCTCGGGGGGCGGGGATGGCTACACCTTC. Translation gives CASSPSGGGDGYTF.

This clone was seen only a few times. The chain uses TRBV2 and TRBJ2-1, with 7 nucleotides matching TRBD2. The V gene end was trimmed by 4 bases and the J gene end by 9 bases; junction bases not matched to a gene: 6. This CDR3 spans 13 amino acids. CDR1 and CDR2 (germline): SNHLY, FYNNEI. CDR3 residues: CASSGTSGSEQFF. CDR3 DNA: TGTGCCAGCAGTGGGACTAGTGGGAGTGAGCAGTTCTTC.

The chain carries TRBV7-2 and TRBJ2-2, with 8 bases lining up with TRBD2. The length of the CDR3 is 16 residues. With V trimmed by 2 bases and J by 7 bases, 9 bases remained unmatched. Looked up from germline, CDR1 is SGHTA and CDR2 is FQGNSA. The CDR3 here is CASSLIAGRRDGELFF. CDR3 nucleotide sequence: TGTGCCAGCAGCTTAATAGCGGGAAGGAGGGACGGGGAGCTGTTTTTT. Filled out from reference TRBV7-2 and TRBJ2-2, the complete variable domain reads GAGVSQSPSNKVTEKGKDVELRCDPISGHTALYWYRQSLGQGLEFLIYFQGNSAPDKSGLPSDRFSAERTGGSVSTLTIQRTQQEDSAVYLCASSLIAGRRDGELFFGEGSRLTVL.

As concerns this clone: Other DNA sequences in the same sample also yield this CDR3. The V and J genes are TRBV7-2 and TRBJ1-1; 8 positions agree with TRBD1. This CDR3 comprises 15 residues. Germline lookup yields CDR1 SGHTA and CDR2 FQGNSA. The V gene end was trimmed by 5 bases and the J gene end by 0 bases; junction bases not matched to a gene: 5. CDR3 sequence: CASSLGTGMNTEAFF. CDR3 bases: TGTGCCAGCAGCCTGGGGACAGGAATGAACACTGAAGCTTTCTTT. The full variable domain, in which reference TRBV7-2 and TRBJ1-1 provide the parts outside the CDR3, is GAGVSQSPSNKVTEKGKDVELRCDPISGHTALYWYRQSLGQGLEFLIYFQGNSAPDKSGLPSDRFSAERTGGSVSTLTIQRTQQEDSAVYLCASSLGTGMNTEAFFGQGTRLTVV.

The chain couples TRBV7-3 to TRBJ2-6; D perhaps matches TRBD1 (6 bases). The CDR3 extends over 17 amino acids. V dropped 2 bases and J dropped 2 bases, with 13 bases sitting between them. Looked up from germline, CDR1 is SGHTA and CDR2 is FQGTGA. The CDR3 region has the DNA TGTGCCAGCAGCTTACGAGGCAGGGGAGCTGGGGCCAACGTCCTGACTTTC. It encodes CASSLRGRGAGANVLTF.

V usage is TRBV20-1 and J usage is TRBJ1-4; D is unclear. Between the trimmed V and J ends, which lost 4 bases and 8 bases, there was a span of 8 bases. The CDR3 sequence is 11 residues long. Germline V gene sequence: CDR1 DFQATT, CDR2 SNEGSKA (reference sequence). This CDR3 reads CSATDEEKLFF. Written as DNA, the CDR3 is TGCAGTGCTACCGATGAGGAAAAACTGTTTTTT.

This clone was observed a single time. The gene calls are TRBV5-6 and TRBJ1-1; the D is unclear. The germline gives CDR1 SGHDT, CDR2 YYEEEE. The CDR3 consists of 14 residues. Trimming left V 2 bases short and J 3 bases short, with 11 bases between. CDR3 sequence reads: CASSLSGPYTEAFF. In DNA form, the CDR3 reads TGTGCCAGCAGCTTATCAGGTCCCTACACTGAAGCTTTCTTT.

The V and J genes are TRBV7-8 and TRBJ2-5; a weak D match, TRBD2 (7 bases). The length of the CDR3 is 20 residues. V shed 2 bases and J shed 5 bases, with 30 bases lying between them. Germline V gene lookup returns CDR1 SGHVS and CDR2 FQNEAQ. This CDR3 reads CASSLIGGRWDGFSLETQYF. The CDR3 bases are TGTGCCAGCAGCTTAATCGGGGGGCGATGGGACGGGTTTTCGTTGGAGACCCAGTACTTC.

The CDR3 here is CASSAPSGSSYNEQFF. The CDR3 bases are TGTGCCAGCAGCGCCCCTAGCGGGAGCTCCTACAATGAGCAGTTCTTC. The genes are TRBV7-6 and TRBJ2-1; 10 nucleotides agree with TRBD2. Germline V gives CDR1 SGHVS, CDR2 FNYEAQ. The V and J ends lost 5 bases and 0 bases, in that order; junction bases with no gene match: 4. The CDR3 extends over 16 amino acids.

The table lists this clone with a count of one. V usage is TRBV6-2 or TRBV6-3 and J usage is TRBJ1-1, with unresolved D. The CDR3 loop spans 17 amino acids. Trimming took 2 bases from V and 1 from J, leaving 17 bases between them. Germline V gene data show CDR1 as MNHEY and CDR2 as SVGEGT. The CDR3, as DNA: TGTGCCAGCAGTTACCTAGACCGGCGGTGGAGGAACACTGAAGCTTTCTTT. Translating it yields CASSYLDRRWRNTEAFF.

V usage is TRBV20-1 and J usage is TRBJ2-7, with 8 positions matching TRBD2. Germline CDR1 DFQATT, CDR2 SNEGSKA (reference sequence). J was trimmed by 2 bases and V by 3 bases; bases with no gene match: 9. There are 15 residues in the CDR3. The CDR3 DNA sequence: TGCAGTGCTAGTTTAGCGGGGACGCTAACCTACGAGCAGTACTTC. Translating gives CSASLAGTLTYEQYF.

This sequence joins TRBV19 and TRBJ2-3, with 9 positions matching TRBD2. The germline gives CDR1 LNHDA, CDR2 SQIVND (reference sequence). The CDR3 has 16 amino acids. Trimming at V came to 6 bases and at J to 0 bases, leaving 7 bases not matched to a gene. The CDR3 protein is CASRPLAGSSTDTQYF. The CDR3 region has the DNA TGTGCCAGTAGACCCCTAGCGGGGTCTAGCACAGATACGCAGTATTTT.

The chain couples TRBV5-4 to TRBJ2-1; TRBD2 is a possible D gene (5 bases). V was clipped by 4 bases and J by 8 bases, with 16 bases between them. Germline-derived CDR1 and CDR2 are SGHNT and YYREEE (reference sequence). The CDR3 totals 14 residues. The CDR3 loop is CASSPEGFGDEQFF. CDR3 coding DNA: TGTGCCAGCAGCCCTGAGGGATTTGGGGATGAGCAGTTCTTC.

The chain recombines TRBV11-2 with TRBJ2-2; 7 bases match TRBD2. Germline CDR1 reads SGHAT; CDR2 reads FQNNGV. The CDR3 contains 16 residues. The V gene end was trimmed by 1 base and the J gene end by 4 bases; junction bases not matched to a gene: 6. CDR3 residues: CASSLAGRRGTGELFF. Written as DNA, the CDR3 is TGTGCCAGCAGCTTAGCCGGGAGGAGGGGCACCGGGGAGCTGTTTTTT.

The chain joins TRBV5-1 to TRBJ2-5, with D possibly TRBD2 on 6 matching bases. There are 14 residues in the CDR3. Trimming stripped 1 base from V and 1 base from J, with 8 bases between. Per the germline V gene, CDR1 is SGHRS and CDR2 is YFSETQ. The CDR3 protein is CASSLLGGQETQYF. The CDR3 DNA follows: TGCGCCAGCAGCTTGCTGGGGGGCCAAGAGACCCAGTACTTC. Combining the CDR3 with reference TRBV5-1 and TRBJ2-5 gives the whole variable domain KAGVTQTPRYLIKTRGQQVTLSCSPISGHRSVSWYQQTPGQGLQFLFEYFSETQRNKGNFPGRFSGRQFSNSRSEMNVSTLELGDSALYLCASSLLGGQETQYFGPGTRLLVL.

The chain is built from TRBV5-4 and TRBJ2-2, with D possibly matching TRBD2 (6 bases). This CDR3 region has 16 residues. V lost 4 bases, J lost 0 bases, and 13 bases lay in between. Germline lookup yields CDR1 SGHNT and CDR2 YYREEE (reference sequence). CDR3 sequence: CASSPRWGANTGELFF. DNA of the CDR3: TGTGCCAGCAGCCCTCGGTGGGGGGCGAACACCGGGGAGCTGTTTTTT.

This chain links TRBV11-3 with TRBJ2-2; 8 bases are a match to TRBD2. V lost 4 bases, J lost 6 bases, and 7 bases stayed unmatched. The germline gives CDR1 SGHNT, CDR2 YENEEA. The CDR3 is made up of 15 amino acids. This CDR3 reads CASSSGTRDAGELFF. CDR3 coding DNA: TGTGCCAGCAGCTCCGGGACTAGGGACGCCGGGGAGCTGTTTTTT.

The rearrangement joins TRBV29-1 to TRBJ2-7; 10 bases match TRBD1. V lost 4 bases and J lost 5; bases outside the gene matches: 5. This CDR3 contains 13 residues. The germline gives CDR1 SQVTM, CDR2 ANQGSEA. The CDR3 DNA is TGCAGCGTTGCGGGACAGGGGAGGAACGAGCAGTACTTC. It specifies CSVAGQGRNEQYF.